This T cell receptor (beta chain) was retrieved from a study of T cells in Graves' hyperthyroidism and ophthalmopathy. Study-level points and caveats: Clonotypes that were expanded in thyroid above 0.001 mostly appeared in blood too.

This clonotype was seen a handful of times. The antigen is unknown. The V gene's germline CDR1 is LNHDA and CDR2 SQIVND (reference sequence). V was trimmed by 3 bases and J by 1 base, leaving 16 bases between them. This CDR3 contains 17 residues. Participants, patients aged 18 to 65, had newly diagnosed hyperthyroidism with a duration under 2 months. Exclusion of a patient resulted from uncontrolled infection, other autoimmune disease, pregnancy or lactation. Fresh peripheral blood, under 11 ml, yielded the PBMCs. RNA transcripts gave rise to amplified TCR beta CDR3 regions. The TCR CDR3 first-round RT-PCR relied on the HTBI primer set. MiXCR, run by TCRdb on the multiplex PCR reads, gives a single entry per CDR3 protein. The table has under 450,000 distinct CDR3 sequences, about 15% seen once.

This clonotype was sampled from a woman aged 18-29 years with Graves' hyperthyroidism. The rearrangement joins TRBV19 to TRBJ1-5; D call uncertain. Sample: blood. In DNA, the CDR3 is TGTGCCAGTAGTATGCTCCCCCTACAAAACAGCAATCAGCCCCAGCATTTT. Its protein is CASSMLPLQNSNQPQHF.